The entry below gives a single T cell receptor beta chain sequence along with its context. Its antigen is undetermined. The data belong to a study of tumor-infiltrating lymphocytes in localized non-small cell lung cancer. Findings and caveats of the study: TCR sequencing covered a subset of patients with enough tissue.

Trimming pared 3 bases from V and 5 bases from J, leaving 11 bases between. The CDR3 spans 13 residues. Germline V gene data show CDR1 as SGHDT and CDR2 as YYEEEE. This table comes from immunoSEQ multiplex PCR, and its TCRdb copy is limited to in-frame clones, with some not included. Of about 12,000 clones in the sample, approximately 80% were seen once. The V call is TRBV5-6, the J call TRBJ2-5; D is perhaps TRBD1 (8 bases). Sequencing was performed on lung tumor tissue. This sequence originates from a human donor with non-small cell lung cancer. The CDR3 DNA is TGTGCCAGCAGCTACAGGGGGGGCGAGACCCAGTACTTC. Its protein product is CASSYRGGETQYF.